Listed here are 7 T cell receptor beta chains from one sample, sequenced in a study of Tregs in tolerant kidney transplant recipients. These receptors lack a known antigen. TCRdb's copy holds only in-frame clones and misses some; the assay was immunoSEQ multiplex PCR. The repertoire holds approximately 790 clones, with more than 30% as singletons. The sample consisted of Tregs from blood cultured with allogeneic cells. These receptors originate from a human patient who received a combined kidney and bone marrow transplant. Some T cells may possibly be graft donor cells.

The chain is built from TRBV11-2 and TRBJ1-4, with unresolved D. Looked up from germline, CDR1 is SGHAT and CDR2 is FQNNGV. Between the trimmed V and J ends, which lost 5 bases and 0 bases, there was a span of 16 bases. The CDR3 runs to 17 residues. CDR3: CASSPSSRIATNEKLFF. The CDR3 DNA sequence: TGTGCCAGCAGCCCTTCGAGCAGGATTGCAACTAATGAAAAACTGTTTTTT.

This chain links TRBV7-1 with TRBJ2-7; D remains unclear. TRBV7-1 is placed among ORFs of uncertain function. V was pared by 5 bases and J by 5 bases, with 7 bases between. The length of the CDR3 is 11 residues. CDR3 loop: CASSLWDEQYF. As DNA, the CDR3 is TGTGCCAGCAGCCTCTGGGACGAGCAGTACTTC.

The rearrangement joins TRBV29-1 to TRBJ1-2; no clear D. The CDR3 sequence is 12 residues long. Germline CDR1 reads SQVTM; CDR2 reads ANQGSEA. The V end lost 6 bases, the J end lost 4 bases, and 12 bases lay between the germline ends. CDR3 DNA: TGCAGCGTCTCAGGCCGACTCTATGGCTACACCTTC. This sequence encodes CSVSGRLYGYTF.

About this clone itself: One end of the junction is discordant with germline, which a read error may explain. This chain connects TRBV11-2 to TRBJ1-2, with D possibly being TRBD1 (5 bases). The CDR3 totals 14 residues. Germline lookup yields CDR1 SGHAT and CDR2 FQNNGV. Here the CDR3 reads CASILAGVYYCYTF. In DNA form, the CDR3 reads TGTGCCAGCATCTTAGCGGGGGTTTACTATTGCTACACCTTC. The whole variable domain, remainder taken from reference TRBV11-2 and TRBJ1-2, is EAGVAQSPRYKIIEKRQSVAFWCNPISGHATLYWYQQILGQGPKLLIQFQNNGVVDDSQLPKDRFSAERLKGVDSTLKIQPAKLEDSAVYLCASILAGVYYCYTFGSGTRLTVV.

The V call is TRBV7-8, the J call TRBJ1-2; 7 bases are shared with TRBD1. Germline V gene lookup returns CDR1 SGHVS and CDR2 FQNEAQ. Trimming at V came to 5 bases and at J to 4 bases, leaving 10 bases not matched to a gene. This CDR3 is built from 15 residues. In DNA form, the CDR3 reads TGTGCCAGCAGCCTAGACAGGGCTACCTTCTATGGCTACACCTTC. Translation gives CASSLDRATFYGYTF.

The chain employs TRBV5-4 and TRBJ1-2; no firm D call. CDR1 is SGHNT, CDR2 YYREEE, per germline (reference sequence). The CDR3 has 12 amino acids. Trimming cost V 6 bases and J 4 bases, with 10 bases left between them. This CDR3 reads CASTGKTYGYTF. CDR3 in DNA: TGTGCCAGCACAGGAAAGACCTATGGCTACACCTTC.

This chain links TRBV14 with TRBJ2-7; 9 bases map to TRBD2. Germline assignment: CDR1 SGHDN and CDR2 FVKESK. V gave up 2 bases and J gave up 0 bases; unmatched junction bases: 11. CDR3 length equals 18 residues. The CDR3 protein is CASSQRTSTLAGSYEQYF. CDR3 in DNA: TGTGCCAGCAGCCAACGCACCAGCACACTAGCGGGCTCCTACGAGCAGTACTTC.